Reported below is one TCR beta chain. The target antigen is unknown. Everyone who donated was a healthy bone marrow donor. The sample originates from a study of cytomegalovirus exposure and HLA in healthy donors. Study-wide context: Early released data comprised around 85 million unique TCRs from HLA-typed donors. Study results and limitations: According to reports, the classifier identified cytomegalovirus status with high specificity and sensitivity. Most of the CMV-associated TCR beta chains (in a later analysis) appeared to be HLA-restricted.

Germline V gene data show CDR1 as KGHSH and CDR2 as LQKENI. The CDR3 spans 17 residues. Trimming took 3 bases from V and 2 from J; bases not matched to a gene: 10. PCR involved 60 Vbeta and 13 Jbeta primers. Data came from immunoSEQ multiplex PCR; TCRdb stores just in-frame clones and leaves some out. This sample carries more than 95,000 clones, roughly 78% of them seen once, and the ten largest clones take around 4%. This TCR was recovered from a man aged 25-40 years in good health and CMV-seronegative. The chain links TRBV18 to TRBJ1-3; TRBD1 matches 7 bases. Sequencing input: PBMCs. The CDR3 coding sequence is TGTGCCAGCTCACCTCCGGGGAGACAGGGAGCTGGAAACACCATATATTTT. Its translation: CASSPPGRQGAGNTIYF.